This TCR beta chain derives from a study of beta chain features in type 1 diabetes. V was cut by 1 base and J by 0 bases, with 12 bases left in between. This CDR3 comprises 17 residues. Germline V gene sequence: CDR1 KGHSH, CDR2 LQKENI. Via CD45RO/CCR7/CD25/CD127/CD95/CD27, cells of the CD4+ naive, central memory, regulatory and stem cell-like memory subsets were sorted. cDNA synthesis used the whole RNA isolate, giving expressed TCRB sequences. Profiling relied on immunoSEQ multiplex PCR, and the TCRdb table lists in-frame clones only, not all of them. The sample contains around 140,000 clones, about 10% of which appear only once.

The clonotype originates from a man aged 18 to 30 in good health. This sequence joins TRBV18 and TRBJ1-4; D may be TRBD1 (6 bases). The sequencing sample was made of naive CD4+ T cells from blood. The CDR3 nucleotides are TGTGCCAGCTCACCACGAGGGGCAGGGGCAACTAATGAAAAACTGTTTTTT. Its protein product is CASSPRGAGATNEKLFF.